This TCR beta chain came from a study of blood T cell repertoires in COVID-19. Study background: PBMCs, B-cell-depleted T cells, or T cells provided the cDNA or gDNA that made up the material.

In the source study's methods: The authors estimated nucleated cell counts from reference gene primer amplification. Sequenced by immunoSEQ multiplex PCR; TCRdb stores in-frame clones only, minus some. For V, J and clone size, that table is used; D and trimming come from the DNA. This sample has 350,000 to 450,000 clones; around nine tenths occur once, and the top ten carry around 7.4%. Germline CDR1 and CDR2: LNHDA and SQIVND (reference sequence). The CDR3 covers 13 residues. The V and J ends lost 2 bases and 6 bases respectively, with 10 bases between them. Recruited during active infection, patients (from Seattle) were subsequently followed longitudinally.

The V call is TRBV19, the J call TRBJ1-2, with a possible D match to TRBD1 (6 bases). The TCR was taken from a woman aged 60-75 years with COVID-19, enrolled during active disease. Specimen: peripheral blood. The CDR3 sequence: CASSIQGWNGYTF. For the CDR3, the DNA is TGTGCCAGTAGTATACAGGGGTGGAATGGCTACACCTTC.